This entry concerns a single T cell receptor beta chain. The antigen is not known. Indicated time point: persistent/refractory GD, antithyroid drugs over 5 years with positive TRAb. Preparation of the TCR library used RNA extracted from PBMCs. This entry belongs to a study of regulatory T cells in long-lasting Graves disease. To make TCR beta libraries, researchers used iRepertoire HTBI primers and Arm-PCR of CDR3 regions. One entry per CDR3 protein results from TCRdb running MiXCR on the multiplex PCR reads. The sample shows a few hundred thousand distinct CDR3 sequences, under 25% of them seen only once. The junction had 4 bases not matched to a gene; V was cut back by 4 bases and J by 6 bases. From germline, CDR1 is KGHSH and CDR2 LQKENI. This CDR3 region has 15 residues. Notes on the study in general: Persistent patients shared more public clonotypes (2,741) than new patients (nearly 1,000).

The chain couples TRBV18 to TRBJ1-4; 11 nucleotides agree with TRBD1. The clonotype originates from a female donor with Graves disease. The material sequenced was peripheral blood mononuclear cells (PBMCs), taken when the disease was refractory, from a patient treated with antithyroid drugs. The CDR3 sequence: CASSHKDRGHEKLFF. CDR3 bases: TGTGCCAGCTCACACAAGGACAGGGGGCATGAAAAACTGTTTTTT.